The rows below give T cell receptor beta chains drawn from one sample of a study of blood T cell repertoires in COVID-19. Sequenced by immunoSEQ multiplex PCR; TCRdb stores in-frame clones only, minus some. The sample has approximately 480,000 clones, roughly nine tenths seen once; the top ten hold approximately 0.9%. The sequencing input was peripheral blood. Receptors originate from a man younger than 35 with COVID-19, enrolled during active disease. Each CDR3 is given with its conserved first and last residue. Fields, in order: V gene, J gene, clone size, D gene, CDR3 DNA, CDR3 protein. The D gene is left open where the match is weak. Only part of the rows carry a size: once, few, many, or a class if the clone is expanded.

TRBV5-1,TRBJ2-7,few,TRBD1,TGCGCCAGCAGCTTGGGGGGACAGGGAAACGAGCAGTACTTC,CASSLGGQGNEQYF
TRBV3-1/TRBV3-2,TRBJ1-2,.,.,TGTGCCAGCAGCCAAGCCCAGGGCCATGGCTACACCTTC,CASSQAQGHGYTF
TRBV25-1,TRBJ1-2,.,TRBD1,TGTGCCAGCAGGGGTCCCGGGACAGGGGTCGAGAACTATGGCTACACCTTC,CASRGPGTGVENYGYTF
TRBV2,TRBJ1-1,.,TRBD1,TGTGCCAGCAGTTTGAACTCGGACAGGGAAGCTTTCTTT,CASSLNSDREAFF
TRBV19,TRBJ1-1,.,TRBD1,TGTGCCAGTATCAACAGGGGGGCCAACACTGAAGCTTTCTTT,CASINRGANTEAFF
TRBV18,TRBJ1-2,.,TRBD1,TGTGCCAGCTCAGCGGACAGGTTTAAGATCAGTGCCTTAGCTAACTATGGCTACACCTTC,CASSADRFKISALANYGYTF
TRBV5-1,TRBJ2-3,.,.,TGCGCCAGCAGCTTGGCCTCGGGCAGGCCAGGGGATACGCAGTATTTT,CASSLASGRPGDTQYF
TRBV19,TRBJ2-1,.,.,TGTGCCAGTAGTATTGGAGTTGAGCAGTTCTTC,CASSIGVEQFF
TRBV15,TRBJ2-7,.,TRBD1,TGTGCCACCAGCAGAGCCTACCTTGGGACAGGGGCCCCTAGGAGCTCCTACGAGCAGTACTTC,CATSRAYLGTGAPRSSYEQYF
TRBV4-1,TRBJ2-3,.,TRBD2,TGCGCCAGCAGCCGACTAGCGGGAGTGGGAGATACGCAGTATTTT,CASSRLAGVGDTQYF
TRBV9,TRBJ2-7,.,.,TGTGCCAGCAGCGTAGCGGCTAGCCCCTACGAGCAGTACTTC,CASSVAASPYEQYF
TRBV2,TRBJ2-1,.,TRBD2,TGTGCCAGCAGTGAATGGCGGGGGGGCTACAATGAGCAGTTCTTC,CASSEWRGGYNEQFF
TRBV11-3,TRBJ2-7,once,.,TGTGCCAGCAGCCCCCGCCCAGGGCGCGGAGAGCAGTACTTC,CASSPRPGRGEQYF
TRBV7-2,TRBJ2-1,.,TRBD2,TGTGCCAGCAGCTCCCCGGGGGGGGCGGGGGGCAGGTACAATGAGCAGTTCTTC,CASSSPGGAGGRYNEQFF
TRBV24-1,TRBJ2-1,.,TRBD1,TGTGCCACCAGTGATGCCACCGGGACAGAGTCCTACAATGAGCAGTTCTTC,CATSDATGTESYNEQFF
TRBV5-1,TRBJ2-2,once,TRBD1,TGCGCCAGCAGCTTGACCAACAGGGGGCCCAACGGGGAGCTGTTTTTT,CASSLTNRGPNGELFF
TRBV25-1,TRBJ2-7,.,TRBD2,TGTGCCAGCAGTGAACGCCAACTGGGCGGGAGCTCCTACGAGCAGTACTTC,CASSERQLGGSSYEQYF
TRBV12-3/TRBV12-4,TRBJ2-1,.,.,TGTGCCAGCAGTCCGGAGGGTGAGCAGTTCTTC,CASSPEGEQFF
TRBV19,TRBJ1-5,.,TRBD1,TGTGCCAGTAGATTACGGGACAGCTGGGATCAGCCCCAGCATTTT,CASRLRDSWDQPQHF
TRBV5-5,TRBJ2-6,.,TRBD1,TGTGCCAGCAGCCGAACAGGGGATGGGGCCAACGTCCTGACTTTC,CASSRTGDGANVLTF
TRBV25-1,TRBJ2-5,.,TRBD2,TGTGCCAGCAGTGGTCTTACGGCAGGAGCGGGGGATGAGACCCAGTACTTC,CASSGLTAGAGDETQYF
TRBV27,TRBJ2-1,.,TRBD2,TGTGCCAGCAGCGTACTAAGCGGGGGATTAAACAATGAGCAGTTCTTC,CASSVLSGGLNNEQFF
TRBV7-9,TRBJ2-7,once,TRBD2,TGTGCCAGCAGCTTAGCGGCTAGCGGGAGAAACGAGCAGTACTTC,CASSLAASGRNEQYF
TRBV19,TRBJ2-7,.,.,TGTGCCAGTAGTATAGTTGGCAGAAGTACCTACGAGCAGTACTTC,CASSIVGRSTYEQYF
TRBV28,TRBJ1-5,.,.,TGTGCCAGCAGTTTAGCGGGGGTTAGCAATCAGCCCCAGCATTTT,CASSLAGVSNQPQHF
TRBV11-2,TRBJ1-2,.,TRBD1,TGTGCCAGCAGCCCACACGACAGGGATGTCCATGGCTACACCTTC,CASSPHDRDVHGYTF
TRBV7-2,TRBJ2-7,.,.,TGTGCCAGCAGCCACACCTACGAGCAGTACTTC,CASSHTYEQYF
TRBV7-9,TRBJ1-3,.,.,TGTGCCAGCAGCGTCGACAGTATCTCTGGAAACACCATATATTTT,CASSVDSISGNTIYF
TRBV5-1,TRBJ2-7,once,TRBD2,TGCGCCAGCGCCGGGACTACGCTCTCCTACGAGCAGTACTTC,CASAGTTLSYEQYF
TRBV5-6,TRBJ1-5,.,.,TGTGCCAGCAGCTTGACAGGGTATAGCAATCAGCCCCAGCATTTT,CASSLTGYSNQPQHF
TRBV5-4,TRBJ2-5,.,TRBD1,TGTGCCAGCAGCTCCGGGACAGGGGGAGAGACCCAGTACTTC,CASSSGTGGETQYF
TRBV6-5,TRBJ2-3,.,TRBD2,TGTGCCAGCAGTTGGACTAGCGGGAGGGCAGATACGCAGTATTTT,CASSWTSGRADTQYF